Detailed here is one TCR beta chain. Antigen specificity is unknown. This specimen belongs to a study of cytomegalovirus exposure and HLA in healthy donors. In the study overall: A subsequent analysis stated that the 100 to 150 validation repertoires were run on the same platform as the approximately 660 first-cohort repertoires. Findings and caveats of the study: Reports indicated that the classifier achieved high specificity and sensitivity in diagnosing cytomegalovirus status. CMV antigen specificity was confirmed in vitro for a few CMV-associated chains. Most TCR sequences were seen very rarely across donors, but some public TCRs occurred in many.

Repertoires were generated with immunoSEQ multiplex PCR, while TCRdb's copy carries only in-frame clones and drops some. The sample comprises over 130,000 clones, approximately 86% of which are singletons, and roughly 9% rests with the top ten. Trimming removed 1 base from V and 6 bases from J, with 9 bases in between. The CDR3 spans 13 residues. CDR1 is SGHRS, CDR2 YFSETQ, per germline. This TCR came from a man between 18 and 29 years old in good health and CMV-seropositive. Specimen: PBMCs. The chain joins TRBV5-1 to TRBJ2-3; D is possibly TRBD2 (6 bases). CDR3 coding DNA: TGCGCCAGCAGCTTGTCAGGGAGGGATACGCAGTATTTT. This gives the protein CASSLSGRDTQYF.